The 9 T cell receptor beta chains below come from one sample, sequenced in a study of naive and memory T cell subsets. Two oligonucleotides, mixed equimolar, formed the beta constant-region primer covering TRBC1 and TRBC2. TCRdb itself ran the UMI-ligation and nested PCR reads through MiXCR, one entry per CDR3 protein. The sample gives thousands of distinct CDR3 sequences, 6% to 9% of which show up once; roughly 80% is in the top ten. Sequenced input: CD4+ TEMRA cells from blood. Subset specified: effector memory re-expressing CD45RA, CD45RA+ CD27-. The receptors shown here come from a human donor in good health.

This clonotype qualifies as medium-sized. The chain carries TRBV29-1 and TRBJ1-1; no firm D call. CDR1 and CDR2 from the germline V gene are SQVTM and ANQGSEA. V gave up 7 bases and J gave up 1 base, with 22 bases separating them. CDR3 length: 16 residues. CDR3 sequence reads: CSARVGRSGKNTEAFF. CDR3 nucleotides: TGCAGCGCTCGAGTGGGTAGGTCGGGCAAGAACACTGAAGCTTTCTTT.

This clonotype has a count of ten or more. The chain joins TRBV28 to TRBJ1-4; 7 bases line up with TRBD1. V shed 7 bases, J shed 2 bases, and the junction held 10 bases outside the gene matches. Germline CDR1 reads MDHEN; CDR2 reads SYDVKM. The length of the CDR3 is 16 residues. The CDR3 region is CASMGQLKGTNEKLFF. The CDR3 DNA sequence: TGTGCCAGCATGGGACAGCTCAAAGGGACTAATGAAAAACTGTTTTTT.

CDR3 sequence (DNA): TGTGCCAGCAGTTCCCGATTGACAGGGGGCTCTGGAAACACCATATATTTT. Protein product: CASSSRLTGGSGNTIYF. The chain recombines TRBV12-3 or TRBV12-4 with TRBJ1-3, with TRBD1 identical over 9 bases. The CDR3 totals 17 residues. V lost 4 bases to trimming and J lost 0 bases; unmatched junction nucleotides: 7.

This CDR3 reads CASSLDGSGANVLTF. As DNA, the CDR3 is TGTGCCAGCAGCTTAGATGGGTCTGGGGCCAACGTCCTGACTTTC. The genes are TRBV11-3 and TRBJ2-6; D gene unclear. CDR3 length equals 15 residues. Germline CDR1 reads SGHNT; CDR2 reads YENEEA. V dropped 0 bases and J dropped 1 base, with 4 bases sitting between them.

The count of this clonotype is one. The chain employs TRBV10-2 and TRBJ1-1, with D unclear. Trimming took 8 bases from V and 3 from J, leaving 13 bases between them. CDR3 length: 13 amino acids. Germline CDR1 and CDR2: WSHSY and SAAADI. The CDR3 DNA reads as TGCGCCAGCCAGGAGGGTAGGGACACTGAAGCTTTCTTT. Protein sequence: CASQEGRDTEAFF.

This clonotype was counted many times. The chain couples TRBV7-2 to TRBJ1-4; a possible D gene is TRBD1 (5 bases). CDR1 is SGHTA, CDR2 FQGNSA, per germline. Deletions cut 6 bases from V and 7 bases from J, with 15 bases between. This CDR3 comprises 14 residues. Here the CDR3 reads CASSWRDRGEKLFF. The CDR3 DNA reads TGTGCCAGCAGTTGGAGGGATAGGGGTGAAAAACTGTTTTTT.

Ten or more counts support this clonotype. V and J are TRBV6-5 and TRBJ2-1; TRBD2 aligns across 7 bases. CDR3 size: 14 residues. Trimming removed 6 bases from V and 9 bases from J; junction bases left unmatched: 11. Germline-derived CDR1 and CDR2 are MNHEY and SVGAGI. The CDR3 nucleotides are TGTGCCAGCAGCCGGGGGGACGGCGGTGGTGAGCAGTTCTTC. It translates to CASSRGDGGGEQFF.

The genes are TRBV14 and TRBJ2-3, with TRBD2 as a possible D gene (6 bases). This CDR3 contains 16 residues. V was shortened by 4 bases and J by 2 bases, with 16 bases between the two germline ends. Germline CDR1 and CDR2: SGHDN and FVKESK. The DNA for the CDR3 is TGTGCCAGCAGCCGGGGCTGGAGGGAGAACACAGATACGCAGTATTTT. This gives the protein CASSRGWRENTDTQYF.

This clonotype came up many times. The J gene is TRBJ2-2, the V gene TRBV11-2, with TRBD2 matching over 11 bases. CDR3 length equals 17 residues. Germline trimming cut 5 bases from V and 6 bases from J; bases unmatched to any gene: 11. Germline V gene data show CDR1 as SGHAT and CDR2 as FQNNGV. The CDR3 protein is CASSPYTSGSSPGELFF. CDR3 in DNA: TGTGCCAGCAGCCCATATACTAGCGGGAGTAGCCCCGGGGAGCTGTTTTTT.